Given below is one TCR beta chain in context. Its antigen is unknown. Germline loops: CDR1 SGHRS, CDR2 YFSETQ. The junction had 5 bases not matched to a gene; V was cut back by 3 bases and J by 5 bases. This CDR3 is 14 amino acids long. PCR employed 60 Vbeta and 13 Jbeta primers. Method: immunoSEQ multiplex PCR; TCRdb's copy keeps in-frame clones and lacks some. The data contain under 300,000 clones, roughly 70% of them singletons. These data belong to a study of cytomegalovirus exposure and HLA in healthy donors. The study's findings and limits: At a 0.05 false discovery rate, a later analysis found around 17,000 TCR beta sequences to be associated with HLA alleles.

This rearrangement joins TRBV5-1 to TRBJ2-1, with 7 nucleotides matching TRBD2. Input material: PBMCs. The sequence was collected from a female donor in good health and CMV-seronegative. The CDR3 spells CASSWWLADNEQFF. Written as DNA, the CDR3 is TGCGCCAGCAGCTGGTGGCTAGCGGACAATGAGCAGTTCTTC.